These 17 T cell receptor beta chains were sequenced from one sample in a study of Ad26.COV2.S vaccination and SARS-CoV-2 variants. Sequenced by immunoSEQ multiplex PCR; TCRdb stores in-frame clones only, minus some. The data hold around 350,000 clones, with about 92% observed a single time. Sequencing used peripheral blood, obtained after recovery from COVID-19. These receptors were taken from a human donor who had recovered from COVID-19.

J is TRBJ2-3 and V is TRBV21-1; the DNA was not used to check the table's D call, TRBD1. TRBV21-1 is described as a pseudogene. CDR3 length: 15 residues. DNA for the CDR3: TGTGCCAGCAGCATGGCTTCAGGGGTCCCAGATACGCAGTATTTT. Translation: CASSMASGVPDTQYF.

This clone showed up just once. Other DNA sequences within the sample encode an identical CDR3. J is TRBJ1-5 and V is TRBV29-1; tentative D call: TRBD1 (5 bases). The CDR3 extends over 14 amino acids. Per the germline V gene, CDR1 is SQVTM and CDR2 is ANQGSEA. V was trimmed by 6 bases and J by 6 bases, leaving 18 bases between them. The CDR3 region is CSVPGPIRGQPQHF. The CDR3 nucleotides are TGCAGCGTCCCGGGACCGATACGTGGTCAGCCCCAGCATTTT.

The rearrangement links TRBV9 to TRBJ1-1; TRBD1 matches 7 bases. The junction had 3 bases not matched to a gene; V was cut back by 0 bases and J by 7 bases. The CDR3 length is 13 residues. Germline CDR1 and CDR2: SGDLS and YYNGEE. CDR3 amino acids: CASSVEHRGEAFF. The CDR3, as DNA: TGTGCCAGCAGCGTAGAACACAGGGGTGAAGCTTTCTTT.

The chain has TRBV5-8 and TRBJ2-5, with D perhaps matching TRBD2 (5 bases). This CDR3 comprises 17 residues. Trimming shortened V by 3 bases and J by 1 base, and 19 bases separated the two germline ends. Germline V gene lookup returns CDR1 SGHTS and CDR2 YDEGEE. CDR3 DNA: TGTGCCAGCAGCTCCGGTGTCACCCCCCTAGCCCAAGAGACCCAGTACTTC. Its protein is CASSSGVTPLAQETQYF.

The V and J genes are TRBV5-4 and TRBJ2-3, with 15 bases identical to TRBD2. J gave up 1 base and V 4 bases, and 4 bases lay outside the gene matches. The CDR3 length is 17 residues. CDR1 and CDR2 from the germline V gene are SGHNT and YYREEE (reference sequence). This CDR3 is CASSPGTSGGRTDTQYF. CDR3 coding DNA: TGTGCCAGCAGCCCCGGGACTAGCGGGGGGCGCACAGATACGCAGTATTTT.

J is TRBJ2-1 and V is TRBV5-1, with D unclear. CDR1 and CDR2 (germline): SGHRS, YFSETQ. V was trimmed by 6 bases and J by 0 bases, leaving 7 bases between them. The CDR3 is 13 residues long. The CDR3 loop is CASTDLSYNEQFF. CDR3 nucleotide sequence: TGCGCCAGCACAGACCTCTCCTACAATGAGCAGTTCTTC.

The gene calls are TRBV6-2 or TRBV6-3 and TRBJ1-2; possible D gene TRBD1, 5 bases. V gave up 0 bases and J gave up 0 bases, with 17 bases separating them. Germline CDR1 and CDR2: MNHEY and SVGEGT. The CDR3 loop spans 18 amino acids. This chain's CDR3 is CASSYSRFGTHPNYGYTF. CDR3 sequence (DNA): TGTGCCAGCAGTTACTCGAGGTTTGGGACCCACCCTAACTATGGCTACACCTTC.

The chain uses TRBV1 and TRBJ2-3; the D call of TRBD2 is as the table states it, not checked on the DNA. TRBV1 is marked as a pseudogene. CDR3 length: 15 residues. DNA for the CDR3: TGCACCAGTCACACACTAGGATTTGGCACAGATACGCAGTATTTT. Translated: CTSHTLGFGTDTQYF.

The CDR3 DNA is TGTGCCAGCAGCTTATCCCCGGACCTTCGGGAGCAGTACTTC. It encodes CASSLSPDLREQYF. This rearrangement joins TRBV7-2 to TRBJ2-7; D is ambiguous. This CDR3 spans 14 amino acids. Trimming left V 2 bases short and J 7 bases short, with 15 bases between. Germline V gene lookup returns CDR1 SGHTA and CDR2 FQGNSA.

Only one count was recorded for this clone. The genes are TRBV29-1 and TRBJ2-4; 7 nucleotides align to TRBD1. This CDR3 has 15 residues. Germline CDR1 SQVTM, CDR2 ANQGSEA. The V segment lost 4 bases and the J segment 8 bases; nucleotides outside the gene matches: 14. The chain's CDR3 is CSVVGVWPTGDIQYF. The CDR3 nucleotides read TGCAGCGTTGTCGGGGTTTGGCCTACAGGGGACATTCAGTACTTC.

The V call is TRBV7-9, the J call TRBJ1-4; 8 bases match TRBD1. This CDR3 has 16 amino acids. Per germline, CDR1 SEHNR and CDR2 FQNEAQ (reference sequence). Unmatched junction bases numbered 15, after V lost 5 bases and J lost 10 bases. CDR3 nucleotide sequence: TGTGCCAGCAGCCCGTACACGACAGGGGATCAGGGAAAACTGTTTTTT. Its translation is CASSPYTTGDQGKLFF.

CDR3 nucleotide sequence: TGTGCCAGCAGTTTGAAAGGGACCACAGATACGCAGTATTTT. This sequence encodes CASSLKGTTDTQYF. The J gene is TRBJ2-3, the V gene TRBV27, with D perhaps assigned TRBD1 or TRBD2 (5 bases each). Germline V gene lookup returns CDR1 MNHEY and CDR2 SMNVEV (reference sequence). The CDR3 consists of 14 residues. V lost 3 bases and J lost 2, with 9 bases in between.

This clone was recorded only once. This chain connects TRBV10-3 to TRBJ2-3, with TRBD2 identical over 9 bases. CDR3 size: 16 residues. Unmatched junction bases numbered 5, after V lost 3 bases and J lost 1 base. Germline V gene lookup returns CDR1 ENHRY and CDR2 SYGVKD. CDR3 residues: CAISEGSGGGTDTQYF. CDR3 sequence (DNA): TGTGCCATCAGTGAAGGTAGCGGGGGCGGCACAGATACGCAGTATTTT.

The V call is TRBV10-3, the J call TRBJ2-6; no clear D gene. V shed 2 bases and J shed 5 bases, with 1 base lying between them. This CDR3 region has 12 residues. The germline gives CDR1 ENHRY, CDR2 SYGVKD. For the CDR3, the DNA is TGTGCCATCAGTGAGCGGGCCAACGTCCTGACTTTC. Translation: CAISERANVLTF.

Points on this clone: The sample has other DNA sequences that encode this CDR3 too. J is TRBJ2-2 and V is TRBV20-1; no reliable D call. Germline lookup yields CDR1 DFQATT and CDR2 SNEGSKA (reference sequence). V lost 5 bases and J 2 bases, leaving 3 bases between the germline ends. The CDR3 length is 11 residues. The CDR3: CSAPNTGELFF. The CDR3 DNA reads TGCAGTGCTCCAAACACCGGGGAGCTGTTTTTT.

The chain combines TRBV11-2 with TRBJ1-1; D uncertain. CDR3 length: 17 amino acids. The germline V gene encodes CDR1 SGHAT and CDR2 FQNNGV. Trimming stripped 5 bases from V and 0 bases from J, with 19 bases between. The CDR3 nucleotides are TGTGCCAGCAGCGCGGCGATAGGCGGGCAGATGAACACTGAAGCTTTCTTT. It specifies CASSAAIGGQMNTEAFF.

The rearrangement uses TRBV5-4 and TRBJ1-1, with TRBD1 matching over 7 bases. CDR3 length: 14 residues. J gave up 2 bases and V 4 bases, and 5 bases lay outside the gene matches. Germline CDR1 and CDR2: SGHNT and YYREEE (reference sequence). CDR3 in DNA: TGTGCCAGCAGCCCAGGGGGGGCAAACACTGAAGCTTTCTTT. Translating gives CASSPGGANTEAFF. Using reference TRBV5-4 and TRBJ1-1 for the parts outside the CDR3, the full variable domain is ETGVTQSPTHLIKTRGQQVTLRCSSQSGHNTVSWYQQALGQGPQFIFQYYREEENGRGNFPPRFSGLQFPNYSSELNVNALELDDSALYLCASSPGGANTEAFFGQGTRLTVV.